Shown below are 23 T cell receptor beta chains from a single sample sequenced in a study of blood T cell repertoires in COVID-19. Method: immunoSEQ multiplex PCR; TCRdb's copy keeps in-frame clones and lacks some. The table records some 190,000 clones, around four fifths of them present only once. Material for sequencing was peripheral blood. All receptors derive from a human donor in a cohort sampled during active COVID-19.

V usage is TRBV18 and J usage is TRBJ2-2; 7 bases fit TRBD1. Germline lookup yields CDR1 KGHSH and CDR2 LQKENI. V shed 4 bases, J shed 2 bases, and the junction held 4 bases outside the gene matches. The CDR3 has 15 amino acids. For the CDR3, the DNA is TGTGCCAGCTCACAGGGGGCCTCTAACACCGGGGAGCTGTTTTTT. This gives the protein CASSQGASNTGELFF.

This clone was found once. This chain joins TRBV6-1 and TRBJ1-5; D not resolved. This CDR3 spans 15 amino acids. The germline V and J ends were trimmed by 1 base and 6 bases, with 13 bases remaining between them. Germline values: CDR1 MNHNS, CDR2 SASEGT. This chain's CDR3 is CASSEGLAEGQPQHF. The CDR3 DNA follows: TGTGCCAGCAGTGAAGGGCTTGCCGAGGGTCAGCCCCAGCATTTT.

The DNA of the CDR3 is TGTGCCTGGAGTGTCGCGGGTCCCAATCAGCCCCAGCATTTT. It encodes CAWSVAGPNQPQHF. V usage is TRBV30 and J usage is TRBJ1-5, with D hard to call. CDR1 and CDR2 from the germline V gene are GTSNPN and SVGIG (reference sequence). The CDR3 is 14 residues long. Deletions cut 0 bases from V and 3 bases from J, with 9 bases between.

V is TRBV5-4 and J is TRBJ2-7, with 8 bases that match TRBD1. From germline, CDR1 is SGHNT and CDR2 YYREEE (reference sequence). V lost 4 bases to trimming and J lost 3 bases; unmatched junction nucleotides: 3. The CDR3 sequence is 13 residues long. DNA for the CDR3: TGTGCCAGCAGCCGTGGACAGGGCTACGAGCAGTACTTC. It yields the protein CASSRGQGYEQYF. Based on the CDR3 plus reference TRBV5-4 and TRBJ2-7, the full variable domain is ETGVTQSPTHLIKTRGQQVTLRCSSQSGHNTVSWYQQALGQGPQFIFQYYREEENGRGNFPPRFSGLQFPNYSSELNVNALELDDSALYLCASSRGQGYEQYFGPGTRLTVT.

CDR3 sequence reads: CASSLTGGANQPQHF. The CDR3 bases are TGTGCCAGTAGTCTCACAGGGGGAGCCAATCAGCCCCAGCATTTT. V and J are TRBV19 and TRBJ1-5; 8 positions agree with TRBD1. With V trimmed by 5 bases and J by 3 bases, 6 bases remained unmatched. Germline V lookup: CDR1 LNHDA, CDR2 SQIVND (reference sequence). The CDR3 contains 15 residues.

The chain couples TRBV9 to TRBJ1-1, with 9 nucleotides matching TRBD1. CDR3 length equals 14 residues. Germline assignment: CDR1 SGDLS and CDR2 YYNGEE. The V segment lost 3 bases and the J segment 5 bases; nucleotides outside the gene matches: 5. CDR3 sequence: CASSGPGQGTEAFF. The CDR3, as DNA: TGTGCCAGCAGCGGACCGGGACAGGGTACTGAAGCTTTCTTT.

This chain links TRBV11-3 with TRBJ2-1, with D possibly matching TRBD1 (6 bases). This CDR3 is 16 amino acids long. The germline CDR1 and CDR2 sequences are SGHNT and YENEEA. Trimming took off 1 base at V and 3 bases at J, with 13 bases between the two ends. CDR3 loop: CASSLGDGGLYNEQFF. CDR3 DNA: TGTGCCAGCAGCTTAGGGGATGGGGGCCTCTACAATGAGCAGTTCTTC.

The chain recombines TRBV2 with TRBJ2-1; D unclear. The germline CDR1 and CDR2 sequences are SNHLY and FYNNEI. The CDR3 contains 18 residues. V dropped 3 bases and J dropped 0 bases, with 18 bases sitting between them. The CDR3 nucleotides read TGTGCCAGCAGTGACCCTTTTTCAGGCGTTAACTCCTACAATGAGCAGTTCTTC. Residues: CASSDPFSGVNSYNEQFF. Full variable domain (outside the CDR3, taken from reference TRBV2 and TRBJ2-1): EPEVTQTPSHQVTQMGQEVILRCVPISNHLYFYWYRQILGQKVEFLVSFYNNEISEKSEIFDDQFSVERPDGSNFTLKIRSTKLEDSAMYFCASSDPFSGVNSYNEQFFGPGTRLTVL.

V usage is TRBV19 and J usage is TRBJ2-7, with D hard to call. Trimming left V 7 bases short and J 3 bases short, with 4 bases between. There are 10 residues in the CDR3. Germline V gene lookup returns CDR1 LNHDA and CDR2 SQIVND (reference sequence). In DNA form, the CDR3 reads TGTGCCAGTACCTTCTACGAGCAGTACGTC. Its protein is CASTFYEQYV.

V and J are TRBV2 and TRBJ1-2; possibly TRBD1 for D (5 bases). Trimming removed 5 bases from V and 6 bases from J, with 13 bases in between. CDR1 is SNHLY, CDR2 FYNNEI, per germline. There are 13 residues in the CDR3. CDR3 in amino acids: CASSLNLDNGYTF. For the CDR3, the DNA is TGTGCCAGCAGTTTGAACTTGGACAATGGCTACACCTTC.

The V and J genes are TRBV3-1 (or the pseudogene TRBV3-2) and TRBJ2-5; D possibly corresponds to TRBD2 (7 bases). CDR3 size: 14 residues. The V end lost 10 bases, the J end lost 4 bases, and 19 bases lay between the germline ends. Germline assignment: CDR1 LGHDT and CDR2 YNNKEL (reference sequence). The CDR3 loop reads CATWEGGRRETQYF. CDR3 in DNA: TGTGCCACCTGGGAGGGGGGGCGCAGAGAGACCCAGTACTTC.

The chain carries TRBV6-5 and TRBJ1-2; possible D gene TRBD1, 6 bases. Deletions cut 7 bases from V and 8 bases from J, with 17 bases between. The germline V gene encodes CDR1 MNHEY and CDR2 SVGAGI. The CDR3 loop spans 13 amino acids. The CDR3 is CASTTNQGPGYTF. Written as DNA, the CDR3 is TGTGCCAGCACAACCAATCAGGGGCCGGGCTACACCTTC.

This clone was seen just once. The V gene is TRBV4-1, the J gene TRBJ2-1, with 8 bases fitting TRBD2. CDR1 and CDR2 (germline): MGHRA, YSYEKL. J gave up 8 bases and V 0 bases, and 12 bases lay outside the gene matches. This CDR3 region has 17 residues. The CDR3 DNA reads TGCGCCAGCAGCCAAGAGCTAACGGGAGGGCCGAGCGATGAGCAGTTCTTC. Protein sequence: CASSQELTGGPSDEQFF.

V and J are TRBV30 and TRBJ2-5; TRBD2 matches at 7 bases. Germline V lookup: CDR1 GTSNPN, CDR2 SVGIG (reference sequence). This CDR3 region has 13 residues. Trimming cost V 3 bases and J 4 bases; bases outside gene matches: 5. The CDR3 nucleotides read TGTGCCTGGAGCTCGGCGGGAGTAGAGACCCAGTACTTC. Amino acid sequence: CAWSSAGVETQYF.

This sequence joins TRBV2 and TRBJ2-3; D might be TRBD2 (7 bases). Trimming took off 8 bases at V and 0 bases at J, with 12 bases between the two ends. Germline V gene data show CDR1 as SNHLY and CDR2 as FYNNEI. The CDR3 spans 14 residues. As DNA, the CDR3 is TGTGCCAGCGGGGGGCGGGGGAGCACAGATACGCAGTATTTT. Encoded protein: CASGGRGSTDTQYF. Full variable domain (remainder filled in from reference TRBV2 and TRBJ2-3): EPEVTQTPSHQVTQMGQEVILRCVPISNHLYFYWYRQILGQKVEFLVSFYNNEISEKSEIFDDQFSVERPDGSNFTLKIRSTKLEDSAMYFCASGGRGSTDTQYFGPGTRLTVL.

The chain is built from TRBV6-5 and TRBJ2-5, with a tentative D call TRBD1 (6 bases). The V gene lost 2 bases and the J gene lost 5 bases, with 15 bases spanning the gap. Germline V gives CDR1 MNHEY, CDR2 SVGAGI. The CDR3 sequence is 15 residues long. The CDR3 sequence is CASSYRGRGTETQYF. CDR3 DNA: TGTGCCAGCAGTTACCGTGGCAGGGGTACGGAGACCCAGTACTTC.

This clone was detected only a few times. The CDR3 sequence is CASSHIAGTGARRVLYNEQFF. The CDR3 coding sequence is TGTGCCAGCAGCCATATCGCCGGGACAGGGGCTAGGCGGGTTCTATACAATGAGCAGTTCTTC. The J gene is TRBJ2-1, the V gene TRBV4-2; 10 nucleotides agree with TRBD1. J was trimmed by 4 bases and V by 3 bases; bases with no gene match: 21. This CDR3 comprises 21 residues. The germline gives CDR1 LGHNA, CDR2 YNFKEQ.

This chain links TRBV11-2 with TRBJ2-3; tentatively, D is TRBD2 (5 bases). The V and J ends lost 2 bases and 5 bases respectively, with 17 bases between them. Per germline, CDR1 SGHAT and CDR2 FQNNGV. CDR3 size: 16 residues. The CDR3 coding sequence is TGTGCCAGCAGCTTAAGGGTTGAGGGTGTTGGAGATACGCAGTATTTT. As protein: CASSLRVEGVGDTQYF. Drawing the rest from reference TRBV11-2 and TRBJ2-3, the complete variable domain is EAGVAQSPRYKIIEKRQSVAFWCNPISGHATLYWYQQILGQGPKLLIQFQNNGVVDDSQLPKDRFSAERLKGVDSTLKIQPAKLEDSAVYLCASSLRVEGVGDTQYFGPGTRLTVL.

This clone was seen more than once but under ten times. The rearrangement uses TRBV27 and TRBJ1-1; D is possibly TRBD1 (5 bases). V was cut by 5 bases and J by 10 bases, with 17 bases left in between. This CDR3 has 13 residues. Germline CDR1 and CDR2: MNHEY and SMNVEV (reference sequence). The CDR3 region is CASSTLPEGAAFF. As DNA, the CDR3 is TGTGCCAGCAGTACACTCCCTGAAGGGGCAGCTTTCTTT.

This chain joins TRBV7-9 and TRBJ2-7; 10 nucleotides match TRBD2. Germline values: CDR1 SEHNR, CDR2 FQNEAQ (reference sequence). The CDR3 is 15 amino acids. With V trimmed by 4 bases and J by 2 bases, 5 bases remained unmatched. The CDR3: CASSYWTSGTYEQYF. The CDR3 bases are TGTGCCAGCAGCTACTGGACTAGCGGCACCTACGAGCAGTACTTC.

This chain joins TRBV27 and TRBJ2-3; possible D gene TRBD2, 5 bases. Germline CDR1 MNHEY, CDR2 SMNVEV (reference sequence). Trimming took 10 bases from V and 1 from J, leaving 15 bases between them. This CDR3 is built from 14 residues. Written as DNA, the CDR3 is TGTGCCACCCAAACGGCGGGCCGCACAGATACGCAGTATTTT. It specifies CATQTAGRTDTQYF.

The chain joins TRBV24-1 to TRBJ2-2; TRBD2 matches 7 bases. Trimming removed 4 bases from V and 2 bases from J; junction bases left unmatched: 6. The CDR3 sequence is 16 residues long. Per the germline V gene, CDR1 is KGHDR and CDR2 is SFDVKD. DNA for the CDR3: TGTGCCACCAGTGACCAGACTAGCTCTAACACCGGGGAGCTGTTTTTT. Translation gives CATSDQTSSNTGELFF.

The gene calls are TRBV7-8 and TRBJ2-2; 11 positions agree with TRBD2. Germline values: CDR1 SGHVS, CDR2 FQNEAQ. Unmatched junction bases numbered 15, after V lost 5 bases and J lost 4 bases. CDR3 length: 19 residues. CDR3: CASSLGMLYSGRATGELFF. The DNA for the CDR3 is TGTGCCAGCAGCCTAGGCATGCTTTATAGCGGGAGGGCCACCGGGGAGCTGTTTTTT. Variable domain in full (rest from reference TRBV7-8 and TRBJ2-2): GAGVSQSPRYKVAKRGQDVALRCDPISGHVSLFWYQQALGQGPEFLTYFQNEAQLDKSGLPSDRFFAERPEGSVSTLKIQRTQQEDSAVYLCASSLGMLYSGRATGELFFGEGSRLTVL.